Below are 8 T cell receptor beta chains sequenced from a single sample in a study of blood T cell repertoires in COVID-19. Produced via immunoSEQ multiplex PCR; TCRdb's table is partial and in-frame only. The table records some 150,000 clones, 87% of them present only once. The sequenced sample consisted of peripheral blood. These receptors all come from a man aged 45-60 years with active COVID-19.

The gene calls are TRBV5-1 and TRBJ1-1, with D possibly matching TRBD1 (6 bases). Germline V gives CDR1 SGHRS, CDR2 YFSETQ. The CDR3 is 12 residues long. V was clipped by 7 bases and J by 1 base, with 8 bases between them. The CDR3 is CASPTGNTEAFF. In nucleotides, the CDR3 is TGCGCCAGCCCGACAGGGAACACTGAAGCTTTCTTT.

CDR3 coding DNA: TGTGCTACGAGGGGGCTGGGAAATGAAAAACTGTTTTTT. Encoded protein: CATRGLGNEKLFF. V is TRBV11-3 and J is TRBJ1-4; 7 bases agree with TRBD1. This CDR3 has 13 residues. Germline CDR1 is SGHNT and CDR2 is YENEEA.

This chain uses TRBV2 with TRBJ1-1, with 10 bases identical to TRBD1. Unmatched junction bases numbered 8, after V lost 6 bases and J lost 7 bases. Germline V gene lookup returns CDR1 SNHLY and CDR2 FYNNEI. CDR3 length: 14 amino acids. In DNA form, the CDR3 reads TGTGCCAGCAGAGACAGGGGGCTGACCGGTGAAGCTTTCTTT. The encoded protein is CASRDRGLTGEAFF.

This clone was recorded a few times. CDR3 amino acids: CASSPSAVTYEQYF. CDR3 DNA: TGTGCCAGCTCACCATCGGCGGTCACCTACGAGCAGTACTTC. The V gene is TRBV18, the J gene TRBJ2-7; D is ambiguous. Germline CDR1 KGHSH, CDR2 LQKENI. V gave up 2 bases and J gave up 2 bases, with 10 bases separating them. This CDR3 is 14 amino acids long. Based on the CDR3 plus reference TRBV18 and TRBJ2-7, the full variable domain is NAGVMQNPRHLVRRRGQEARLRCSPMKGHSHVYWYRQLPEEGLKFMVYLQKENIIDESGMPKERFSAEFPKEGPSILRIQQVVRGDSAAYFCASSPSAVTYEQYFGPGTRLTVT.

This clone came up once. The rearrangement uses TRBV30 and TRBJ1-2; 7 nucleotides match TRBD1. Trimming at V came to 0 bases and at J to 10 bases, leaving 8 bases not matched to a gene. Germline assignment: CDR1 GTSNPN and CDR2 SVGIG (reference sequence). CDR3 length: 13 amino acids. CDR3 bases: TGTGCCTGGAGTGTCGGGCAGGGGGGAGCCTACACCTTC. Its protein is CAWSVGQGGAYTF.

The V call is TRBV5-6, the J call TRBJ2-5, with 8 bases lining up with TRBD2. The CDR3 runs 14 residues. V lost 4 bases, J lost 4 bases, and 6 bases stayed unmatched. Germline CDR1 is SGHDT and CDR2 is YYEEEE. CDR3 loop: CASSNSGKIETQYF. CDR3 coding DNA: TGTGCCAGCAGCAATAGCGGGAAGATAGAGACCCAGTACTTC.

This clone was seen once. The chain recombines TRBV18 with TRBJ2-7; 10 bases fit TRBD2. Germline loops: CDR1 KGHSH, CDR2 LQKENI. This CDR3 has 14 amino acids. After removal of 3 bases from V and 4 bases from J, the junction contained 3 bases not matched to a gene. The CDR3 here is CASSPSGGNYEQYF. CDR3 sequence (DNA): TGTGCCAGCTCACCTAGCGGGGGGAATTACGAGCAGTACTTC.

This chain connects TRBV7-2 to TRBJ1-2; TRBD1 matches at 7 bases. From germline, CDR1 is SGHTA and CDR2 FQGNSA. V lost 5 bases, J lost 1 base, and 7 bases stayed unmatched. CDR3 length: 15 residues. As DNA, the CDR3 is TGTGCCAGCAGCACACAGGGGCCGGTTAACTATGGCTACACCTTC. Its translation is CASSTQGPVNYGYTF.